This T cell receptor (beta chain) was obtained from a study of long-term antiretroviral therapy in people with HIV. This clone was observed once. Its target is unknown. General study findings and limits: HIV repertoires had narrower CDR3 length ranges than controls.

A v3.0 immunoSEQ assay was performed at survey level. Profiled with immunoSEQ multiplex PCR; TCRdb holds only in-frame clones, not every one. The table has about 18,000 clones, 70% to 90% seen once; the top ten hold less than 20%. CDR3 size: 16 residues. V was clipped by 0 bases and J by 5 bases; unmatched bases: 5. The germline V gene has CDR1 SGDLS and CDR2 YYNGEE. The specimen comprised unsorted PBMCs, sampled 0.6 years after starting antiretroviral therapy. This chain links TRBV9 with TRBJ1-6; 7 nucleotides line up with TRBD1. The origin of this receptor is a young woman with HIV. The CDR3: CASSVGAGGNNSPLHF. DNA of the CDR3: TGTGCCAGCAGCGTAGGGGCAGGGGGAAATAATTCACCCCTCCACTTT.